The following is a TCR beta chain sequence with its context. Its specificity is not known. These data come from a study of cytomegalovirus exposure and HLA in healthy donors. The wider study: An earlier analysis identified more than 95 million unique TCR beta sequences in about 179 million T cells. Ancestry clustering placed 70% to 90% of over 300 genotyped donors in the Caucasian-associated cluster.

Study results and limitations: The productive fraction for most TCR beta V segments was about 90% or about 30% in an earlier analysis.

Researchers ran the PCR with 60 Vbeta and 13 Jbeta primers. Produced via immunoSEQ multiplex PCR; TCRdb's table is partial and in-frame only. Found here are roughly 120,000 clones; the top ten clones hold about 2.5%. Germline-derived CDR1 and CDR2 are SGHRS and YFSETQ. Trimming removed 2 bases at V and 1 base at J, with 21 bases between. This CDR3 has 18 residues. The V gene is TRBV5-1, the J gene TRBJ2-5; the D gene is possibly TRBD2 (5 bases). The sample was PBMCs. The receptor was derived from a man younger than 45 in good health and CMV-seronegative. The CDR3 is CASSFGAVRPRGQETQYF. Written as DNA, the CDR3 is TGCGCCAGCAGCTTTGGAGCGGTCAGACCTCGGGGCCAAGAGACCCAGTACTTC. Looking up the rest from reference TRBV5-1 and TRBJ2-5 gives the full variable domain: KAGVTQTPRYLIKTRGQQVTLSCSPISGHRSVSWYQQTPGQGLQFLFEYFSETQRNKGNFPGRFSGRQFSNSRSEMNVSTLELGDSALYLCASSFGAVRPRGQETQYFGPGTRLLVL.